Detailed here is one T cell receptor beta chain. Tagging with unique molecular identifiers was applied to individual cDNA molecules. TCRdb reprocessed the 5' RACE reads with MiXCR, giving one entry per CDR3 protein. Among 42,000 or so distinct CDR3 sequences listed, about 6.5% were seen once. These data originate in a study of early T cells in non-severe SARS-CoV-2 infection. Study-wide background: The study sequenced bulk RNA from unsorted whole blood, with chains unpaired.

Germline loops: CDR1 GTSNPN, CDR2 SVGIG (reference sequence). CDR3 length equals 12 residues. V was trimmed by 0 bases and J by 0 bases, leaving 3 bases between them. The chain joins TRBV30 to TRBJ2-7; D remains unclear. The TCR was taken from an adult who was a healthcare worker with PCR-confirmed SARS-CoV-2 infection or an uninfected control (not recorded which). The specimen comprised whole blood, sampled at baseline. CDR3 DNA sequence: TGTGCCTGGAGTGTCGTCTCCTACGAGCAGTACTTC. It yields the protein CAWSVVSYEQYF.